This entry lists 8 T cell receptor beta chains sequenced from one sample in a study of blood T cells in healthy people across ages. Using a J-beta primer mix together with a sample-barcoded 5' primer, a second PCR was run for about 7 to 12 cycles. One entry per CDR3 protein, called by TCRdb with MiXCR from the 5' RACE reads. The table includes 550,000 to 750,000 distinct CDR3 sequences, about 21% detected once. Sequencing used blood. All receptors derive from a man between 65 and 85 years old in good health.

V gene TRBV7-2 combines with J gene TRBJ2-5; 11 nucleotides align to TRBD2. Germline V gene data show CDR1 as SGHTA and CDR2 as FQGNSA. Losses at the gene ends were 4 bases for V and 5 bases for J; bases not matched to a gene: 12. The CDR3 has 17 amino acids. The CDR3 DNA sequence: TGTGCCAGCAGCTACTCTAGCGGGAGGCTGAAGAGTGAGACCCAGTACTTC. This codes for CASSYSSGRLKSETQYF.

CDR3 protein: CASSQGVGSFSYNEQFF. The CDR3 DNA reads TGTGCCAGCAGCCAAGGCGTCGGTTCTTTCTCCTACAATGAGCAGTTCTTC. The chain has TRBV14 and TRBJ2-1, with unresolved D. V was pared by 1 base and J by 0 bases, with 13 bases between. The germline gives CDR1 SGHDN, CDR2 FVKESK. CDR3 length equals 17 residues.

In this sample, this clonotype turned up a few times. The rearrangement uses TRBV5-8 and TRBJ1-4, with D possibly TRBD1 on 5 matching bases. The CDR3 length is 14 residues. Germline V gene data show CDR1 as SGHTS and CDR2 as YDEGEE. V gave up 3 bases and J gave up 6 bases, with 12 bases separating them. The CDR3 loop reads CASSSGSGHEKLFF. The DNA of the CDR3 is TGTGCCAGCAGCTCAGGATCGGGACATGAAAAACTGTTTTTT.

V gene TRBV20-1 combines with J gene TRBJ2-5; 14 bases are a match to TRBD2. The DNA end lines up better with TRBJ2-1; the J call may be wrong. Looked up from germline, CDR1 is DFQATT and CDR2 is SNEGSKA (reference sequence). The CDR3 has 16 residues. The DNA for the CDR3 is TGCAGTGCTAGAGTAGGGACTAGCGGGAGCAGAGGTGAGCAGTTCTTC. Translated, it gives CSARVGTSGSRGEQFF.

This clonotype showed up many times. This rearrangement joins TRBV6-6 to TRBJ2-4; a possible D gene is TRBD1 (6 bases). Trimming cost V 7 bases and J 6 bases, with 16 bases left between them. This CDR3 comprises 14 residues. Germline assignment: CDR1 MNHNY and CDR2 SVGAGI (reference sequence). The CDR3 is CASTRDTLGNIQYF. The DNA for the CDR3 is TGTGCCAGCACCCGGGACACTCTTGGAAACATTCAGTACTTC.

This clonotype appeared a few times. The rearrangement uses TRBV6-1 and TRBJ2-7, with unresolved D. Trimming took off 7 bases at V and 4 bases at J, with 5 bases between the two ends. This CDR3 has 10 amino acids. Germline CDR1 MNHNS, CDR2 SASEGT. CDR3 in amino acids: CASTLYEQYF. In DNA form, the CDR3 reads TGTGCCAGCACCCTGTACGAGCAGTACTTC.

The chain couples TRBV6-5 to TRBJ2-5; 9 nucleotides align to TRBD2. With 6 bases clipped from V and 4 bases from J, the junction kept 9 bases outside the gene matches. This CDR3 spans 15 amino acids. Germline loops: CDR1 MNHEY, CDR2 SVGAGI. The CDR3 region is CASSAQEAGGETQYF. The CDR3 DNA sequence: TGTGCCAGCAGCGCCCAGGAAGCGGGAGGAGAGACCCAGTACTTC.

This clonotype was seen only a few times. J is TRBJ2-2 and V is TRBV6-1; TRBD2 matches 10 bases. Trimming removed 6 bases from V and 2 bases from J; junction bases left unmatched: 12. The length of the CDR3 is 18 residues. In germline, CDR1 is MNHNS, CDR2 SASEGT. CDR3 amino acids: CASSPRWLAGVNTGELFF. The CDR3 DNA is TGTGCCAGCAGCCCGCGTTGGCTAGCGGGAGTAAACACCGGGGAGCTGTTTTTT.